This T cell receptor (beta chain) came from a study of monozygotic twins with inflammatory bowel disease. The CDR3 is 17 amino acids. The germline V gene has CDR1 SGDLS and CDR2 YYNGEE. Researchers used template switching to add UMIs featuring a 6-nucleotide sample barcode. TCRdb reprocessed the 5' RACE reads and keeps a single row for each CDR3 protein, giving no DNA. Here the sample table reports about 440,000 distinct CDR3 sequences. General observations from the study: Other individuals had fewer clonotypes in common with IBD patients than with healthy twins, especially with disease activity.

A remark on this clonotype: Its antigen is undetermined.

The chain combines TRBV9 with TRBJ2-5; TCRdb picks TRBD1, but there is no DNA to check that call. Specimen: blood. This sequence originates from a human donor with ulcerative colitis or Crohn's disease, or a healthy co-twin of an affected twin (not recorded which). CDR3 region: CASSREGAFPSQETQYF.